This note documents a single T cell receptor (beta chain) sequence. The source of the sample is a study of shared clonotypes between healthy human individuals. On the study more broadly: The plates for each donor numbered three CD4 naive, three CD4 memory, two CD8 naive and one CD8 memory.

The repertoire was sequenced with immunoSEQ multiplex PCR; TCRdb's copy has only in-frame clones and lacks some. Of around 2.5 million clones listed, under 95% are singletons. The CDR3 has 15 residues. The germline gives CDR1 MDHEN, CDR2 SYDVKM. V lost 6 bases, J lost 9 bases, and 11 bases stayed unmatched. Naive CD4+ cells were CD45RA-selected; the remaining cells were memory. This receptor was obtained from a young man in good health. Some clones in this sample may be carry-over from other donors' samples. Sequencing was carried out using naive CD4+ T cells from PBMCs. Indicated subset: CD45RA+ positively selected. V is TRBV28 and J is TRBJ1-6; 7 positions agree with TRBD1. Here the CDR3 reads CASSRGGGGTSPLHF. CDR3 bases: TGTGCCAGCAGCCGCGGTGGAGGGGGCACTTCACCCCTCCACTTT.